Presented here are 23 T cell receptor beta chains from one specimen sequenced in a study of blood T cell repertoires in COVID-19. Only in-frame clones appear in the TCRdb table, and some are missing; sequencing was by immunoSEQ multiplex PCR. Of 200,000 or so clones listed, roughly 85% are singletons. The specimen sequenced was PBMCs or T cells enriched from blood (not recorded which). The receptors here all came from a woman between 45 and 65 years old who had been exposed to COVID-19.

V gene TRBV18 combines with J gene TRBJ1-1; 9 nucleotides agree with TRBD1. Germline trimming cut 3 bases from V and 1 base from J; bases unmatched to any gene: 9. CDR1 and CDR2 (germline): KGHSH, LQKENI. CDR3 size: 17 residues. CDR3 sequence reads: CASSPSDRGGGNTEAFF. Written as DNA, the CDR3 is TGTGCCAGCTCACCCTCGGACAGGGGAGGCGGGAACACTGAAGCTTTCTTT.

The V call is TRBV15, the J call TRBJ2-7; 8 positions agree with TRBD1. CDR3 length: 15 residues. The trim removed 5 bases at V and 3 bases at J, leaving 9 bases unmatched. Germline CDR1 reads LNHNV; CDR2 reads YYDKDF (reference sequence). CDR3 in DNA: TGTGCCACCAGCGTCGGGACAGGCGCTTTCTACGAGCAGTACTTC. Protein sequence: CATSVGTGAFYEQYF.

This clone was observed a single time. The rearrangement uses TRBV5-4 and TRBJ2-5; a possible D gene is TRBD2 (5 bases). The CDR3 length is 13 residues. Trimming stripped 4 bases from V and 0 bases from J, with 7 bases between. Germline V CDR1 and CDR2: SGHNT, YYREEE (reference sequence). The CDR3 nucleotides are TGTGCCAGCAGCCTCGGGGACCAAGAGACCCAGTACTTC. This codes for CASSLGDQETQYF.

The rearrangement joins TRBV5-5 to TRBJ1-4, with D possibly matching TRBD1 (5 bases). CDR3 length: 15 residues. The V gene's germline CDR1 is SGHKS and CDR2 YYEKEE (reference sequence). With 2 bases removed from V and 8 bases from J, the gap between germline ends came to 16 bases. The CDR3 reads CASSLTAGRVEKLFF. CDR3 DNA: TGTGCCAGCAGCTTAACTGCGGGACGTGTAGAAAAACTGTTTTTT. Using reference TRBV5-5 and TRBJ1-4 for the parts outside the CDR3, the full variable domain is DAGVTQSPTHLIKTRGQQVTLRCSPISGHKSVSWYQQVLGQGPQFIFQYYEKEERGRGNFPDRFSARQFPNYSSELNVNALLLGDSALYLCASSLTAGRVEKLFFGSGTQLSVL.

The chain employs TRBV9 and TRBJ1-1, with TRBD1 matching over 8 bases. Germline CDR1 is SGDLS and CDR2 is YYNGEE. The CDR3 covers 15 residues. V was clipped by 4 bases and J by 2 bases; unmatched bases: 7. The CDR3 sequence: CASSSTGAYNTEAFF. CDR3 coding DNA: TGTGCCAGCAGCTCGACAGGGGCTTATAACACTGAAGCTTTCTTT. Complete variable domain (other parts from reference TRBV9 and TRBJ1-1): DSGVTQTPKHLITATGQRVTLRCSPRSGDLSVYWYQQSLDQGLQFLIQYYNGEERAKGNILERFSAQQFPDLHSELNLSSLELGDSALYFCASSSTGAYNTEAFFGQGTRLTVV.

The J gene is TRBJ2-7, the V gene TRBV11-2; perhaps TRBD2 as D (5 bases). CDR3 length equals 12 residues. The V end lost 7 bases, the J end lost 4 bases, and 11 bases lay between the germline ends. Germline assignment: CDR1 SGHAT and CDR2 FQNNGV. The CDR3 DNA reads as TGTGCCAGCACCTCGGGGAGTTACGAGCAGTACTTC. Translated, it gives CASTSGSYEQYF.

This clone was counted only a few times. This rearrangement joins TRBV19 to TRBJ1-5; 7 bases agree with TRBD1. There are 16 residues in the CDR3. The germline V gene has CDR1 LNHDA and CDR2 SQIVND (reference sequence). Trimming took 4 bases from V and 0 from J; bases not matched to a gene: 6. The DNA of the CDR3 is TGTGCCAGTAGTAGACAGGGAAGGACTAGCAATCAGCCCCAGCATTTT. Protein: CASSRQGRTSNQPQHF.

V is TRBV30 and J is TRBJ1-2; 7 nucleotides line up with TRBD1. The CDR3 is 15 residues long. Trimming removed 2 bases from V and 4 bases from J; junction bases left unmatched: 10. Germline-derived CDR1 and CDR2 are GTSNPN and SVGIG (reference sequence). The CDR3 protein is CAWSIGRGSLYGYTF. DNA of the CDR3: TGTGCCTGGAGTATAGGCAGGGGGTCCCTCTATGGCTACACCTTC.

The V gene is TRBV11-2, the J gene TRBJ1-1, with D tentatively TRBD1 (6 bases). This CDR3 comprises 14 residues. With 4 bases removed from V and 6 bases from J, the gap between germline ends came to 15 bases. Per germline, CDR1 SGHAT and CDR2 FQNNGV. The CDR3 sequence is CASSSVGGRAEAFF. CDR3 DNA: TGTGCCAGCAGCTCAGTTGGGGGCCGGGCTGAAGCTTTCTTT.

The CDR3 bases are TGTGCCAGCAGTTCAAATCGGGGCGGAGGGACTGAAGCTTTCTTT. Translated: CASSSNRGGGTEAFF. The J gene is TRBJ1-1, the V gene TRBV7-2; D is possibly TRBD1 (5 bases). The germline V gene encodes CDR1 SGHTA and CDR2 FQGNSA. With 6 bases removed from V and 5 bases from J, the gap between germline ends came to 19 bases. The CDR3 is 15 residues long.

V and J are TRBV7-9 and TRBJ1-2; 12 nucleotides agree with TRBD1. Per germline, CDR1 SEHNR and CDR2 FQNEAQ (reference sequence). Trimming removed 5 bases from V and 5 bases from J; junction bases left unmatched: 12. The CDR3 sequence is 17 residues long. Here the CDR3 DNA reads TGTGCCAGCAGCCCGGGACAGGGGGCTAGCGGAGGATATGGCTACACCTTC. Protein product: CASSPGQGASGGYGYTF.

This clone has just a few counts. This sequence joins TRBV29-1 and TRBJ1-1; TRBD1 matches at 7 bases. Germline CDR1 is SQVTM and CDR2 is ANQGSEA. The J segment lost 0 bases and the V segment lost 6 bases, leaving 7 bases of the junction unmatched. The CDR3 has 14 residues. CDR3 in DNA: TGCAGCGTACAGGGAACAGGGGTGAACACTGAAGCTTTCTTT. It specifies CSVQGTGVNTEAFF.

V gene TRBV27 combines with J gene TRBJ1-2; D possibly corresponds to TRBD1 (6 bases). Per the germline V gene, CDR1 is MNHEY and CDR2 is SMNVEV (reference sequence). V lost 4 bases, J lost 2 bases, and 8 bases lay in between. The CDR3 extends over 13 amino acids. Written as DNA, the CDR3 is TGTGCCAGCAGTTACAGGGAGAACTATGGCTACACCTTC. It translates to CASSYRENYGYTF.

The chain employs TRBV9 and TRBJ2-7, with TRBD2 matching 7 bases. J gave up 0 bases and V 3 bases, and 6 bases lay outside the gene matches. Looked up from germline, CDR1 is SGDLS and CDR2 is YYNGEE. The CDR3 covers 15 residues. The chain's CDR3 is CASSAGGSSSYEQYF. In DNA, the CDR3 is TGTGCCAGCAGCGCCGGGGGGTCGAGCTCCTACGAGCAGTACTTC.

This clone showed up just a few times. Because it lacks the conserved phenylalanine or tryptophan at the end, this CDR3 is likely a read error. No DNA is shown, since the ends of the CDR3 on it are uncertain; the CDR3 is the one TCRdb lists. The V and J genes are TRBV7-9 and TRBJ1-2; the table gives TRBD1 as D, unverified against the DNA. Inclusive of both ends, the CDR3 amounts to 13 amino acids. CDR1 SEHNR and CDR2 FQNEAQ come from the germline V gene (reference sequence). The CDR3 is CASSFDGTGGVKY.

The genes are TRBV6-1 and TRBJ1-4, with D possibly TRBD1 on 5 matching bases. The CDR3 runs to 15 residues. Germline CDR1 MNHNS, CDR2 SASEGT. V gave up 2 bases and J gave up 6 bases, with 13 bases separating them. The DNA for the CDR3 is TGTGCCAGCAGTGAAACTGGGCAGGGTTATGAAAAACTGTTTTTT. Amino acid sequence: CASSETGQGYEKLFF.

The chain employs TRBV7-6 and TRBJ1-3; D remains unclear. CDR1 is SGHVS and CDR2 is FNYEAQ in the germline V gene. V was shortened by 1 base and J by 0 bases, with 10 bases between the two germline ends. This CDR3 is 16 amino acids long. In DNA, the CDR3 is TGTGCCAGCAGCTTAGATTTACGGGGCTCTGGAAACACCATATATTTT. Translated, it gives CASSLDLRGSGNTIYF.

The chain employs TRBV30 and TRBJ1-6; D might be TRBD1 (5 bases). The V end lost 1 base, the J end lost 0 bases, and 13 bases lay between the germline ends. Per the germline V gene, CDR1 is GTSNPN and CDR2 is SVGIG (reference sequence). The CDR3 consists of 17 residues. The CDR3 sequence: CAWSGQKLSSYNSPLHF. Here the CDR3 DNA reads TGTGCCTGGAGTGGACAGAAACTAAGCTCCTATAATTCACCCCTCCACTTT.

The genes are TRBV19 and TRBJ2-2; 10 bases fit TRBD2. The CDR3 has 13 amino acids. V dropped 10 bases and J dropped 7; count of bases not matched to a gene: 6. CDR1 and CDR2 from the germline V gene are LNHDA and SQIVND (reference sequence). This CDR3 reads CATQRGGGGELFF. DNA of the CDR3: TGTGCCACCCAGCGGGGGGGCGGCGGGGAGCTGTTTTTT.

V and J are TRBV9 and TRBJ2-2; TRBD1 is a possible D gene (6 bases). Looked up from germline, CDR1 is SGDLS and CDR2 is YYNGEE. This CDR3 contains 14 residues. V shed 7 bases and J shed 4 bases, with 14 bases lying between them. The CDR3 loop is CASGRQVGTGELFF. The CDR3 DNA reads as TGTGCCAGCGGGAGACAGGTCGGCACCGGGGAGCTGTTTTTT.

The chain employs TRBV7-9 and TRBJ1-1; unclear D gene. The V end lost 2 bases, the J end lost 3 bases, and 7 bases lay between the germline ends. Per germline, CDR1 SEHNR and CDR2 FQNEAQ (reference sequence). CDR3 length equals 13 residues. The CDR3 sequence: CASSLIVDTEAFF. CDR3 bases: TGTGCCAGCAGCTTAATCGTCGACACTGAAGCTTTCTTT.

The chain employs TRBV7-2 and TRBJ1-2; TRBD1 aligns across 8 bases. The CDR3 consists of 14 residues. J gave up 4 bases and V 2 bases, and 3 bases lay outside the gene matches. Germline CDR1 is SGHTA and CDR2 is FQGNSA. The CDR3 bases are TGTGCCAGCAGCTTAAGGACAGGGTTCTATGGCTACACCTTC. It specifies CASSLRTGFYGYTF.

J is TRBJ2-6 and V is TRBV27; TRBD1 aligns across 7 bases. Trimming removed 0 bases from V and 1 base from J; junction bases left unmatched: 3. The CDR3 loop spans 17 amino acids. CDR1 is MNHEY and CDR2 is SMNVEV in the germline V gene (reference sequence). The CDR3 loop reads CASSLSTGISGANVLTF. CDR3 in DNA: TGTGCCAGCAGTTTATCGACAGGGATATCTGGGGCCAACGTCCTGACTTTC.